This TCR beta chain appears in the sequencing data of a study of T cell clones after liver transplantation. Study context: Tolerant meant at least one year fully off immunosuppression without liver enzymes above twice normal.

Germline V lookup: CDR1 SGHRS, CDR2 YFSETQ. The CDR3 contains 15 residues. J lost 4 bases, V lost 4 bases, and 6 bases had no gene match. Produced via immunoSEQ multiplex PCR; TCRdb's table is partial and in-frame only. The sample consists of more than 95,000 clones, 84% of them appearing once. This clone occurred a few times. This chain connects TRBV5-1 to TRBJ2-3; TRBD1 matches 10 bases. Sequenced material: CD4+ T cells from blood, taken around 44 months after liver transplant. This receptor was obtained from a human patient who received a liver transplant. Part of the T cell pool may stem from the graft donor. The CDR3 DNA sequence: TGCGCCAGCAGCGGACCGGGACAGGGGTCAGATACGCAGTATTTT. It yields the protein CASSGPGQGSDTQYF.